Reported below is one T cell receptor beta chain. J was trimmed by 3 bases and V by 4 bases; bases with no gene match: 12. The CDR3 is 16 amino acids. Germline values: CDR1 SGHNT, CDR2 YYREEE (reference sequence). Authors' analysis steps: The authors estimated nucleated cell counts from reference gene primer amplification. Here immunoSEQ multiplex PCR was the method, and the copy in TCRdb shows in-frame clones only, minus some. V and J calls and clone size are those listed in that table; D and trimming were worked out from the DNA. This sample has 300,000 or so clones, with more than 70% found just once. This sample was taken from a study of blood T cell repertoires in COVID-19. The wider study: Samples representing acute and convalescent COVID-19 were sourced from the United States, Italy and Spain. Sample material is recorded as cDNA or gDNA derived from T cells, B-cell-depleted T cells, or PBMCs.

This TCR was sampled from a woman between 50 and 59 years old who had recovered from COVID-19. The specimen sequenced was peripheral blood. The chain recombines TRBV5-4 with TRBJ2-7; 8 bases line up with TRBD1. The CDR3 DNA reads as TGTGCCAGCAGCCCGTCGACGACAGGGACAGGCTACGAGCAGTACTTC. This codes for CASSPSTTGTGYEQYF.